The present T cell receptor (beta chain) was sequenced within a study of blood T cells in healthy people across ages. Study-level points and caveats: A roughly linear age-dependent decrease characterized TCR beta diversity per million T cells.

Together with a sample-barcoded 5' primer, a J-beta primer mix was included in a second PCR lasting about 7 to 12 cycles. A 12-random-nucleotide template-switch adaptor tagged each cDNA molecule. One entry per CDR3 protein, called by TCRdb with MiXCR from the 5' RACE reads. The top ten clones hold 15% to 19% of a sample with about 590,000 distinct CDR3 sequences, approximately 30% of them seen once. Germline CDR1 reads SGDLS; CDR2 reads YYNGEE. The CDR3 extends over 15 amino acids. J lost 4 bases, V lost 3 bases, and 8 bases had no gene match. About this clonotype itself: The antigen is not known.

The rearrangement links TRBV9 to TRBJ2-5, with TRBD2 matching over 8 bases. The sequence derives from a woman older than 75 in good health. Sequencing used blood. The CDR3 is CASSAGGEYPETQYF. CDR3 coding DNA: TGTGCCAGCAGCGCGGGAGGGGAGTACCCAGAGACCCAGTACTTC.